The entry below gives a single TCR beta chain sequence along with its context. Its antigen is undetermined. Some clones are missing from TCRdb's copy, which holds only in-frame ones; the method was immunoSEQ multiplex PCR. This sample has roughly 18,000 clones, with approximately 75% found just once. These data are taken from a study of CD4 T cells in relation to SARS-CoV-2 and coronaviruses. Study background: ViraFEST: approximately eleven-day antigen culture of PBMCs, then TCR beta CDR3 sequencing. No peptide or an HIV-1 Nef peptide pool served as negative control.

Trimming took 5 bases from V and 8 from J; bases not matched to a gene: 12. CDR3 length: 15 residues. Germline assignment: CDR1 SNHLY and CDR2 FYNNEI. CD4+ T cells from unexposed donors were obtained before the COVID-19 pandemic (2011-2018). The cells were cultured for around ten days before CD4+ T cells were isolated. Cells permitting, SARS-CoV-2 S/N and four cold-coronavirus spikes were tested on unexposed-donor CD4+ T cells. Cultures held two million PBMCs per well with roughly 10 IU/ml IL-2. The sequenced sample was CD4+ T cells from PBMCs, cultured in vitro. The chain has TRBV2 and TRBJ1-2, with 9 bases aligning to TRBD1. This clonotype was sampled from a human donor in good health. The CDR3 loop is CASSTEGQGMEGYTF. The CDR3 DNA sequence: TGTGCCAGCAGTACCGAGGGACAGGGAATGGAGGGCTACACCTTC.